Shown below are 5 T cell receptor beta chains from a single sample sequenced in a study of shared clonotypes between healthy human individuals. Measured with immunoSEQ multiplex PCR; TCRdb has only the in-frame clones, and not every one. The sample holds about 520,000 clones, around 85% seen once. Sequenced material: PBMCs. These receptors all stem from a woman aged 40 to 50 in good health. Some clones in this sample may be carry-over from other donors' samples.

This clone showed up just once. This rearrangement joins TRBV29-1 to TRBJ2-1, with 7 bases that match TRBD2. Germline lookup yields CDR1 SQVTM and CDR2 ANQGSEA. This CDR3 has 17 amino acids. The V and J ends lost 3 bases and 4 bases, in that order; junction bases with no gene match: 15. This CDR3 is CSVDGSVGGRAYNEQFF. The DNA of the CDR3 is TGCAGCGTTGATGGGTCGGTTGGCGGGAGAGCATACAATGAGCAGTTCTTC.

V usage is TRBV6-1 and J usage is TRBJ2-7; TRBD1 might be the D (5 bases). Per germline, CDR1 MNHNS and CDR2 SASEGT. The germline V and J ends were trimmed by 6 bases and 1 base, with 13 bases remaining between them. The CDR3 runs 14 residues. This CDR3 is CASSPAGQSYEQYF. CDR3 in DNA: TGTGCCAGCAGCCCGGCCGGACAATCCTACGAGCAGTACTTC.

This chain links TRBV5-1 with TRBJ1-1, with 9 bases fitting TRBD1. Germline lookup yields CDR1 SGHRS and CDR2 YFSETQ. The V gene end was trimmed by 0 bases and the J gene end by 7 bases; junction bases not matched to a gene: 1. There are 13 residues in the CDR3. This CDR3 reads CASSLGQGDEAFF. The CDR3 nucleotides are TGCGCCAGCAGCTTGGGACAGGGGGATGAAGCTTTCTTT.

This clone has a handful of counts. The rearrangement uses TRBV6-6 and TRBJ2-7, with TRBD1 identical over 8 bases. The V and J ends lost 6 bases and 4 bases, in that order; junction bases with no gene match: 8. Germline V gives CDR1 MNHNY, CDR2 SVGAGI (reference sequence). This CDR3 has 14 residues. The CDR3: CASSPGQAIYEQYF. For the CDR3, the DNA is TGTGCCAGCAGCCCGGGACAGGCGATTTACGAGCAGTACTTC.

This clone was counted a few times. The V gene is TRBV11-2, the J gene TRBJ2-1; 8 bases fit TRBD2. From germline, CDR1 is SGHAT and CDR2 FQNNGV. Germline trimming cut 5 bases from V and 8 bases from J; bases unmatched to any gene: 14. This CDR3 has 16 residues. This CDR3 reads CASSPYRSGIGDEQFF. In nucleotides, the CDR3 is TGTGCCAGCAGCCCGTACCGTAGCGGGATTGGGGATGAGCAGTTCTTC.